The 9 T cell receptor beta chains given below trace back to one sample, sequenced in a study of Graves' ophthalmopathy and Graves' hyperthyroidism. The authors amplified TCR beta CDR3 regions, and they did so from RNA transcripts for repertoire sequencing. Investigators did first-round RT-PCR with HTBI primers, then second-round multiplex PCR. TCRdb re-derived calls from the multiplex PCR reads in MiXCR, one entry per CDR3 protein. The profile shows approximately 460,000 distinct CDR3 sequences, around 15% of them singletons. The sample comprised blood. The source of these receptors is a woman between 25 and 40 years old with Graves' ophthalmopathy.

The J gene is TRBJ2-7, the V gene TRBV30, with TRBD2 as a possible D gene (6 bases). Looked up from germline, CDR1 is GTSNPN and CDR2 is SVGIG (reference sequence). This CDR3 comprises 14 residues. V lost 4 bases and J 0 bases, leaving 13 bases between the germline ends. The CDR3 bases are TGTGCCTGGACTCGCGGGACCAGCTCCTACGAGCAGTACTTC. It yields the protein CAWTRGTSSYEQYF.

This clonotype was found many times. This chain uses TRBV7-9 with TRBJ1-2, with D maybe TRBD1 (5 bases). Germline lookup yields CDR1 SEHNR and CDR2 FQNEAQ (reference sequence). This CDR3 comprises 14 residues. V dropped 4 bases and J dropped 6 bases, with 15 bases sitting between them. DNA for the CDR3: TGTGCCAGCAGCTCCCCCCGCAGGGACCATGGCTACACCTTC. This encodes CASSSPRRDHGYTF.

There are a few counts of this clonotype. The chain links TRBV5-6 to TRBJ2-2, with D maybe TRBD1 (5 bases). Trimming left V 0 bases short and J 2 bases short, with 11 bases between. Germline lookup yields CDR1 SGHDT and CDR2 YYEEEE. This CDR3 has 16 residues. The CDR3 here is CASSLEQGSNTGELFF. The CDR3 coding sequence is TGTGCCAGCAGCTTGGAGCAGGGTTCCAACACCGGGGAGCTGTTTTTT.

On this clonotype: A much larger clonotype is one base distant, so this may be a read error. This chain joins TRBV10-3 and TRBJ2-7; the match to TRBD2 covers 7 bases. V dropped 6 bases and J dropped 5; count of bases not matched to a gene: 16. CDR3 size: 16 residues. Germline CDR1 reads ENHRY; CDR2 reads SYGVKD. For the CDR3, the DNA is TGTGCCATCAGCCCGTTCGGCGGGAGTGCCCCCAACGAGCAGTACTTC. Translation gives CAISPFGGSAPNEQYF.

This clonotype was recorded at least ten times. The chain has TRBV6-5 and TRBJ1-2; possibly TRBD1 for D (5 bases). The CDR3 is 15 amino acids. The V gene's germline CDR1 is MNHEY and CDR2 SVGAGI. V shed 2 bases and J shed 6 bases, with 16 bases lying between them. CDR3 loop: CASSYPGTDLDGYTF. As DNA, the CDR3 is TGTGCCAGCAGTTACCCGGGGACGGACCTCGATGGCTACACCTTC.

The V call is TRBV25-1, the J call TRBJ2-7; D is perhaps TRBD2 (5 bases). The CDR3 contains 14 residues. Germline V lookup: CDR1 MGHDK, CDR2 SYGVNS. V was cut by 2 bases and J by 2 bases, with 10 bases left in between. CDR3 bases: TGTGCCAGCAGTGAAGGAGGAGCGACCTACGAGCAGTACTTC. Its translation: CASSEGGATYEQYF.

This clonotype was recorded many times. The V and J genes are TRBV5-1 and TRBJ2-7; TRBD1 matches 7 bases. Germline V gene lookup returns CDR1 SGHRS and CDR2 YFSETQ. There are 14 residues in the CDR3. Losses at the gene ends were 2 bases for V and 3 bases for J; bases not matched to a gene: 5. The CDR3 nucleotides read TGCGCCAGCAGCTTCAGGGGGTCCGTCTACGAGCAGTACTTC. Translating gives CASSFRGSVYEQYF.

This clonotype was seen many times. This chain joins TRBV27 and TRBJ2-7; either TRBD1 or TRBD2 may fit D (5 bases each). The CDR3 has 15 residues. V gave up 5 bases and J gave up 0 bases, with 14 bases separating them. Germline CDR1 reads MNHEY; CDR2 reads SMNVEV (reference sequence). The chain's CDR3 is CASSPGPFGSYEQYF. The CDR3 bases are TGTGCCAGCAGTCCGGGACCCTTTGGCTCCTACGAGCAGTACTTC.

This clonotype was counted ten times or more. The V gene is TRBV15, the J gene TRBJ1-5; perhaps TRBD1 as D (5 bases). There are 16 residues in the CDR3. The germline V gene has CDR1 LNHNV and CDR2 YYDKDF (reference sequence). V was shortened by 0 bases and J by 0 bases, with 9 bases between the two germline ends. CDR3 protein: CATSRDRGGSNQPQHF. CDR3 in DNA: TGTGCCACCAGCAGAGATCGGGGCGGTAGCAATCAGCCCCAGCATTTT.